Below, 18 T cell receptor beta chains from the same sample are listed, as sequenced in a study of post-analysis software for immune sequencing data. Built from TCR beta cDNA, the libraries had unique molecular identifiers in them. TCRdb ran MiXCR on the PCR reads and lists one entry per CDR3 protein. The repertoire holds around 770,000 distinct CDR3 sequences, approximately 44% seen once, with approximately 4.4% in the top ten. Findings and limits, study-wide: Included in a set of roughly 5 TRBV segments more frequent in patients than controls were TRBV5-6, TRBV5-1 and TRBV20-1.

Antigens of these TCRs are unknown. Sequenced input: blood. These receptors originate from a girl aged 10 to 17 with multiple sclerosis.

This chain links TRBV9 with TRBJ1-2, with D hard to call. Per the germline V gene, CDR1 is SGDLS and CDR2 is YYNGEE. This CDR3 has 11 amino acids. With 7 bases removed from V and 7 bases from J, the gap between germline ends came to 11 bases. CDR3 sequence: CASGSYGGYTF. Written as DNA, the CDR3 is TGTGCCAGCGGCTCTTATGGTGGCTACACCTTC. The full variable domain, with the rest looked up from reference TRBV9 and TRBJ1-2, is DSGVTQTPKHLITATGQRVTLRCSPRSGDLSVYWYQQSLDQGLQFLIQYYNGEERAKGNILERFSAQQFPDLHSELNLSSLELGDSALYFCASGSYGGYTFGSGTRLTVV.

The chain couples TRBV10-2 to TRBJ2-7; D not certain. Germline CDR1 is WSHSY and CDR2 is SAAADI. The CDR3 contains 13 residues. Trimming left V 2 bases short and J 3 bases short, with 8 bases between. Written as DNA, the CDR3 is TGCGCCAGCAGTGAGAACGGTCTCTACGAGCAGTACTTC. The encoded protein is CASSENGLYEQYF.

The V gene is TRBV30, the J gene TRBJ2-1; the D is unclear. The CDR3 sequence is 11 residues long. The V end lost 3 bases, the J end lost 6 bases, and 6 bases lay between the germline ends. Looked up from germline, CDR1 is GTSNPN and CDR2 is SVGIG (reference sequence). CDR3 in amino acids: CAWSAFNEQFF. Written as DNA, the CDR3 is TGTGCCTGGAGCGCCTTCAATGAGCAGTTCTTC.

This clonotype was picked up a small number of times. V gene TRBV5-1 combines with J gene TRBJ2-7; 8 nucleotides agree with TRBD2. The V gene end was trimmed by 5 bases and the J gene end by 4 bases; junction bases not matched to a gene: 17. This CDR3 comprises 17 residues. Germline CDR1 SGHRS, CDR2 YFSETQ. The CDR3 DNA is TGCGCCAGCAGTGGTCCAGCGGGAGAGGGGGGATGGTACGAGCAGTACTTC. This encodes CASSGPAGEGGWYEQYF.

The rearrangement joins TRBV20-1 to TRBJ1-2, with D maybe TRBD1 (6 bases). V lost 4 bases and J lost 6, with 15 bases in between. The CDR3 has 13 residues. Germline loops: CDR1 DFQATT, CDR2 SNEGSKA (reference sequence). This CDR3 reads CSATVGGANGYTF. CDR3 nucleotides: TGCAGTGCTACCGTTGGGGGCGCGAATGGCTACACCTTC.

The rearrangement joins TRBV4-2 to TRBJ2-7; D not resolved. Trimming removed 1 base from V and 0 bases from J, with 10 bases in between. Germline V gives CDR1 LGHNA, CDR2 YNFKEQ. The CDR3 is 15 residues long. The CDR3 is CASSQGTQSSYEQYF. In DNA form, the CDR3 reads TGTGCCAGCAGCCAAGGGACCCAGAGCTCCTACGAGCAGTACTTC.

This sequence joins TRBV30 and TRBJ2-7; no definite D call. The CDR3 totals 14 residues. Germline V gene lookup returns CDR1 GTSNPN and CDR2 SVGIG (reference sequence). V lost 5 bases and J lost 1, with 15 bases in between. CDR3 amino acids: CAWDCGLSSYEQYF. For the CDR3, the DNA is TGTGCCTGGGACTGCGGCCTTTCGTCCTACGAGCAGTACTTC.

There are a few counts of this clonotype. The chain carries TRBV20-1 and TRBJ2-3; 10 bases match TRBD2. V was pared by 3 bases and J by 1 base, with 7 bases of the junction left unmatched. Germline V lookup: CDR1 DFQATT, CDR2 SNEGSKA (reference sequence). The CDR3 totals 16 residues. CDR3 residues: CSASLVLAGRTDTQYF. The CDR3 nucleotides read TGCAGTGCTAGCTTAGTACTAGCGGGACGCACAGATACGCAGTATTTT.

The rearrangement links TRBV6-5 to TRBJ2-3; TRBD1 aligns across 7 bases. The germline V gene encodes CDR1 MNHEY and CDR2 SVGAGI. J lost 2 bases, V lost 6 bases, and 5 bases had no gene match. CDR3 size: 14 residues. The CDR3 sequence is CASSRDSYTDTQYF. CDR3 in DNA: TGTGCCAGCAGCCGGGACAGCTACACAGATACGCAGTATTTT.

This clonotype occurred a few times. The rearrangement uses TRBV5-1 and TRBJ2-1; 7 nucleotides agree with TRBD2. The J segment lost 6 bases and the V segment lost 0 bases, leaving 3 bases of the junction unmatched. This CDR3 is 14 amino acids long. CDR1 SGHRS and CDR2 YFSETQ come from the germline V gene. The CDR3: CASSLGTRSNEQFF. The CDR3 bases are TGCGCCAGCAGCTTGGGGACTAGATCCAATGAGCAGTTCTTC.

Only a few counts were recorded for this clonotype. This rearrangement joins TRBV4-3 to TRBJ2-1; TRBD2 aligns across 7 bases. With 0 bases clipped from V and 7 bases from J, the junction kept 9 bases outside the gene matches. CDR3 length: 16 residues. The germline V gene encodes CDR1 LGHNA and CDR2 YSLEER. Here the CDR3 DNA reads TGCGCCAGCAGCCAAGAGGGCGGGGGACCGGGAAATGAGCAGTTCTTC. Its translation is CASSQEGGGPGNEQFF.

This clonotype was counted once. The chain couples TRBV7-2 to TRBJ2-6; the D is unclear. The CDR3 is 17 residues long. CDR1 and CDR2 from the germline V gene are SGHTA and FQGNSA. Trimming cost V 6 bases and J 0 bases, with 15 bases left between them. CDR3 sequence reads: CASRDTGRLSGANVLTF. The CDR3 DNA reads TGTGCCAGCAGGGATACCGGGCGACTCTCTGGGGCCAACGTCCTGACTTTC.

The rearrangement uses TRBV12-3 or TRBV12-4 and TRBJ2-5; D might be TRBD2 (5 bases). V lost 0 bases to trimming and J lost 2 bases, with 19 bases between them. The CDR3 has 18 residues. The CDR3 here is CASSLAYGGPGPQETQYF. The CDR3 DNA is TGTGCCAGCAGTTTAGCTTATGGAGGCCCAGGTCCTCAAGAGACCCAGTACTTC.

The chain recombines TRBV15 with TRBJ2-7, with D possibly TRBD1 on 6 matching bases. The CDR3 runs 16 residues. V lost 0 bases and J 1 base, leaving 13 bases between the germline ends. The V gene's germline CDR1 is LNHNV and CDR2 YYDKDF (reference sequence). The CDR3 DNA reads as TGTGCCACCAGCAGAGATCCCGGGACACTATCCTACGAGCAGTACTTC. Translation gives CATSRDPGTLSYEQYF.

There are a few counts of this clonotype. The chain links TRBV20-1 to TRBJ2-7, with D maybe TRBD1 (6 bases). Trimming pared 3 bases from V and 3 bases from J, leaving 18 bases between. This CDR3 has 15 amino acids. Germline V gives CDR1 DFQATT, CDR2 SNEGSKA (reference sequence). CDR3 amino acids: CSARGAGDYLYEQYF. For the CDR3, the DNA is TGCAGTGCTAGGGGGGCTGGAGACTACCTCTACGAGCAGTACTTC.

This clonotype was seen a few times. This chain links TRBV11-2 with TRBJ2-5; 9 bases line up with TRBD1. CDR1 and CDR2 from the germline V gene are SGHAT and FQNNGV. The junction had 8 bases not matched to a gene; V was cut back by 7 bases and J by 11 bases. The CDR3 spans 12 residues. The CDR3 sequence: CASTSTGGEQYF. CDR3 coding DNA: TGTGCCAGCACCTCGACAGGGGGGGAGCAGTACTTC.

The V call is TRBV9, the J call TRBJ2-5; 8 bases are a match to TRBD1. Unmatched junction bases numbered 11, after V lost 2 bases and J lost 2 bases. This CDR3 has 17 residues. Germline V gene lookup returns CDR1 SGDLS and CDR2 YYNGEE. CDR3 nucleotide sequence: TGTGCCAGCAGCGTCGGGACAGGAGCGAATTTACAAGAGACCCAGTACTTC. Protein: CASSVGTGANLQETQYF.

This clonotype has only a few counts. The rearrangement links TRBV9 to TRBJ2-3; D is unresolved. Germline V CDR1 and CDR2: SGDLS, YYNGEE. Trimming left V 2 bases short and J 2 bases short, with 6 bases between. The CDR3 loop spans 13 amino acids. The CDR3 DNA sequence: TGTGCCAGCAGCGTTTCGTACACAGATACGCAGTATTTT. Translation gives CASSVSYTDTQYF.